This is a list of T cell receptor beta chains from one sample in a study of CD8+CD57+ T cells in acquired aplastic anemia. TCRdb reprocessed the reads via MiXCR and lists one record per CDR3 protein. The table has 95,000 to 150,000 distinct CDR3 sequences, approximately 40% seen once. Input material: sorted CD4+, CD8+, or CD8+CD57+ T cells (not recorded which) from PBMCs. These receptors came from a human donor with aplastic anemia. CDR3s include the opening cysteine and the closing phenylalanine or tryptophan. Fields, in order: D gene, J gene, V gene, CDR3 length, CDR3 protein. The D gene is left open where the match is weak.

TRBD1 | TRBJ2-5 | TRBV20-1 | 15 | CSARVDRGRSETQYF
TRBD1 | TRBJ2-2 | TRBV9 | 16 | CASSLFGTGDTGELFF
NA | TRBJ1-2 | TRBV25-1 | 13 | CASSEYLSGGYTF
NA | TRBJ2-7 | TRBV14 | 11 | CASSQTYEQYF
TRBD1 | TRBJ1-1 | TRBV19 | 14 | CASSMTGTLTEAFF
NA | TRBJ2-1 | TRBV19 | 14 | CASSMETALGEQFF
NA | TRBJ2-2 | TRBV7-9 | 14 | CASSLLAGTGELFF
NA | TRBJ1-5 | TRBV19 | 15 | CASSPLGPSNQPQHF
TRBD1 | TRBJ2-5 | TRBV9 | 13 | CASSGQGVRTQYF
TRBD1 | TRBJ1-1 | TRBV10-3 | 15 | CASLRDRGDDTEAFF
NA | TRBJ2-3 | TRBV13 | 13 | CASSLSERDTQYF
NA | TRBJ1-4 | TRBV7-9 | 15 | CASSLVAESNEKLFF
TRBD1 | TRBJ1-6 | TRBV25-1 | 15 | CASRTMTGSNSPLHF
TRBD1 | TRBJ1-2 | TRBV4-1 | 15 | CASSLDRAITYGYTF
NA | TRBJ1-1 | TRBV24-1 | 14 | CATSDGGTNTEAFF
NA | TRBJ1-1 | TRBV19 | 15 | CASSTSGTQNTEAFF
NA | TRBJ1-1 | TRBV6-5 | 19 | CASSYSTPLRQSTGSEAFF
TRBD2 | TRBJ2-7 | TRBV2 | 14 | CASSEVLAATEQYF
TRBD1 | TRBJ1-4 | TRBV7-8 | 14 | CASSFRGGEEKLFF
NA | TRBJ1-2 | TRBV27 | 15 | CASSLTRLPNYGYTF
TRBD1 | TRBJ1-5 | TRBV24-1 | 15 | CATSESGGPNQPQHF
NA | TRBJ2-7 | TRBV4-2 | 17 | CASSQGWGEFTSYEQYF
NA | TRBJ2-6 | TRBV15 | 15 | CATSRDHSGANVLTF
NA | TRBJ2-5 | TRBV29-1 | 12 | CSVGWDQETQYF
NA | TRBJ1-5 | TRBV6-1 | 13 | CASSEAWESSQHF
NA | TRBJ1-4 | TRBV15 | 12 | CATSRIDEKLFF
NA | TRBJ1-1 | TRBV19 | 14 | CASMIGGVNTEAFF
NA | TRBJ2-5 | TRBV12-3/TRBV12-4 | 11 | CASSLEGVKYF
NA | TRBJ1-4 | TRBV10-3 | 13 | CAISDILGEKLFF
NA | TRBJ1-1 | TRBV6-4 | 13 | CASSETGRAEAFF
TRBD2 | TRBJ2-7 | TRBV29-1 | 14 | CSVHGLASPYEQYF
TRBD2 | TRBJ2-3 | TRBV24-1 | 16 | CATSGFTSGGADTQYF
TRBD1 | TRBJ2-1 | TRBV12-3/TRBV12-4 | 19 | CASSTTGQGGLVGYNEQFF
TRBD1 | TRBJ1-2 | TRBV5-5 | 13 | CASSLGQEPSSVF
NA | TRBJ1-5 | TRBV10-1 | 10 | CASRRQPQHF
NA | TRBJ1-2 | TRBV5-4 | 13 | CASSLWGDEGYTF
NA | TRBJ2-3 | TRBV7-2 | 11 | CASSLVDTQYF
NA | TRBJ2-7 | TRBV10-2 | 14 | CASSESQGARKQYF
TRBD1 | TRBJ1-6 | TRBV14 | 14 | CASSPGQVYSPLHF
NA | TRBJ2-5 | TRBV29-1 | 10 | CSGGEETQYF
TRBD1 | TRBJ2-5 | TRBV15 | 14 | CATSRDRGQETQYF
TRBD1 | TRBJ2-2 | TRBV19 | 14 | CASSTGTETGELFF
NA | TRBJ2-3 | TRBV5-4 | 13 | CASSRDGLGTQYF
NA | TRBJ1-4 | TRBV6-5 | 14 | CASSFLSGNEKLFF
NA | TRBJ1-1 | TRBV5-6 | 17 | CASNIWQGAVMNTEAFF
TRBD1 | TRBJ1-1 | TRBV19 | 14 | CASSIGFDRGTAFF
NA | TRBJ2-5 | TRBV7-8 | 14 | CASSLGASQETQYF
TRBD1 | TRBJ1-1 | TRBV2 | 14 | CASSAGQPNTEAFF
TRBD1 | TRBJ1-4 | TRBV7-6 | 16 | CASSPLHTGGREKLFF
TRBD1 | TRBJ2-5 | TRBV3-1 | 13 | CASSHRDRAYLYF
NA | TRBJ2-4 | TRBV7-9 | 12 | CASSLRDDIQYF
NA | TRBJ2-5 | TRBV7-8 | 14 | CASRSPRGWETQYF
NA | TRBJ2-3 | TRBV19 | 14 | CASRKGSRTDTQYF
NA | TRBJ1-5 | TRBV2 | 14 | CASMRGGINQPQHF
TRBD1 | TRBJ1-5 | TRBV20-1 | 15 | CSAVKGGAGNQPQHF
NA | TRBJ1-6 | TRBV20-1 | 14 | CSAREKRADSPLHF
NA | TRBJ1-1 | TRBV19 | 14 | CASSRGAVNTEAFF